These 4 T cell receptor beta chains originate from one sample sequenced in a study of CD8 T cells in ankylosing spondylitis. TCRdb recomputed calls from the 5' RACE reads with MiXCR, one row per CDR3 protein. This sample has approximately 200,000 distinct CDR3 sequences; 10% to 15% occur once, and the top ten carry approximately 11%. The specimen was blood, either unsorted or a sorted T cell fraction (not recorded which). The receptors come from a female donor with ankylosing spondylitis or in good health (not recorded which).

For this clonotype: One base away lies a much larger clone, so this may be a sequencing read error. This chain connects TRBV12-3 or TRBV12-4 to TRBJ1-2; D unresolved. The CDR3 totals 14 residues. CDR3 amino acids: CVSSPGGVLYGYTF. The CDR3 DNA is TGTGTCAGCAGCCCTGGAGGCGTCCTCTATGGCTACACCTTC.

This clonotype was observed at least ten times. This rearrangement joins TRBV7-8 to TRBJ2-1; D is ambiguous. Trimming took off 5 bases at V and 4 bases at J, with 15 bases between the two ends. Germline CDR1 SGHVS, CDR2 FQNEAQ. This CDR3 is built from 15 residues. The CDR3: CASSPTGPQYNEQFF. The CDR3 region has the DNA TGTGCCAGCAGCCCCACCGGCCCCCAATACAATGAGCAGTTCTTC.

The CDR3 is CASSRQPIGLDEQYF. The CDR3 DNA reads as TGTGCCAGCAGCCGACAACCGATTGGACTAGACGAGCAGTACTTC. This rearrangement joins TRBV4-2 to TRBJ2-7; 7 positions agree with TRBD2. Germline CDR1 is LGHNA and CDR2 is YNFKEQ. V was clipped by 4 bases and J by 5 bases; unmatched bases: 11. This CDR3 has 15 amino acids.

The chain has TRBV20-1 and TRBJ1-2; D is perhaps TRBD1 (5 bases). The V end lost 8 bases, the J end lost 6 bases, and 16 bases lay between the germline ends. The germline V gene has CDR1 DFQATT and CDR2 SNEGSKA (reference sequence). This CDR3 is built from 12 residues. In DNA form, the CDR3 reads TGCAGTAGCCTAAGGGGATTAGATGGCTACACCTTC. Translated, it gives CSSLRGLDGYTF.